This is a list of T cell receptor beta chains from one sample in a study of naive and memory T cell subsets. TCRdb passed the UMI-ligation and nested PCR reads through MiXCR, listing each CDR3 protein once. This repertoire shows more than 120,000 distinct CDR3 sequences, approximately 21% found once; its top ten account for around 0.63%. Specimen: naive CD8+ T cells from blood. The source is a human donor in good health. CDR3s include the opening cysteine and the closing phenylalanine or tryptophan. A D gene is named only where the DNA matches it firmly. The size entry is marked missing in some rows and otherwise reads once, few, many or a size class.

abundance	d_gene	v_gene	j_gene	CDR3nt	CDR3aa
.	TRBD1	TRBV28	TRBJ1-2	TGTGCCAGCACCGGACAGGGAGGAAGGGGCTACACCTTC	CASTGQGGRGYTF
.	.	TRBV10-3	TRBJ2-7	TGTGCCATCAGCCGGACCTTATACGAGCAGTACTTC	CAISRTLYEQYF
.	.	TRBV20-1	TRBJ1-2	TGCAGTGCTAATGGCTACACCTTC	CSANGYTF
.	TRBD2	TRBV5-6	TRBJ2-1	TGTGCCAGCAGCTTGGGGATAGCGGGAGCCAATGAGCAGTTCTTC	CASSLGIAGANEQFF
few	.	TRBV7-8	TRBJ2-3	TGTGCCAGCAGCTCCCGACCCACAGATACGCAGTATTTT	CASSSRPTDTQYF
.	TRBD2	TRBV6-2/TRBV6-3	TRBJ2-2	TGTGCCAGCAGCCGGGACTACGACACTGGGGAGCTGTTTTTT	CASSRDYDTGELFF
.	.	TRBV7-2	TRBJ1-1	TGTGCCAGCAGCTTATCCCACCGGGGGCACACTGAAGCTTTCTTT	CASSLSHRGHTEAFF
.	.	TRBV25-1	TRBJ1-1	TGTGCCAGCAGTGAATCAGGGTTTGTTGCTTTCTTT	CASSESGFVAFF
.	.	TRBV6-5	TRBJ2-7	TGTGCCAGCACCCCCGGGGTTAGCGGCTACGAGCAGTACTTC	CASTPGVSGYEQYF
.	.	TRBV3-1	TRBJ1-3	TGTGCCAGCAGCCAAGATCCCGGGGGCGATGGAAACACCATATATTTT	CASSQDPGGDGNTIYF
.	TRBD2	TRBV28	TRBJ2-3	TGTGCCAGCAGGATCGGGGGACTAGAGGCCACAGATACGCAGTATTTT	CASRIGGLEATDTQYF
few	.	TRBV28	TRBJ2-7	TGTGCCAGCAGTTTTTATCCCGAGCAGTACTTC	CASSFYPEQYF
.	.	TRBV6-5	TRBJ2-5	TGTGCCAGCAGGGGACTTTTGGAAGAGACCCAGTACTTC	CASRGLLEETQYF
.	.	TRBV27	TRBJ2-7	TGTGCCAGCAGTCCCCTCCCGGTAAGGGGGGATGAGCAGTACTTC	CASSPLPVRGDEQYF
.	TRBD2	TRBV28	TRBJ2-3	TGTGCCAGCAGGGAACTAGCGGGAGTACCAGATACGCAGTATTTT	CASRELAGVPDTQYF
few	.	TRBV15	TRBJ1-2	TGTGCCACCAGCGGTGAAGTCAGCCATATGGGCTATGGCTACACCTTC	CATSGEVSHMGYGYTF
few	TRBD2	TRBV3-1	TRBJ2-1	TGTGCCAGCAGCCGAGCGGGGCTTTACAATGAGCAGTTCTTC	CASSRAGLYNEQFF
.	TRBD2	TRBV4-3	TRBJ2-3	TGCGCCAGCAGCCAAATCGGACTAGCGGGAGGTCAGTGGGGGAGCACAGATACGCAGTATTTT	CASSQIGLAGGQWGSTDTQYF
few	TRBD2	TRBV5-1	TRBJ2-7	TGCGCCAGCAGCTTGGTTCTAGCGGGAGGGCGGATCTACGAGCAGTACTTC	CASSLVLAGGRIYEQYF
few	.	TRBV13	TRBJ1-1	TGTGCCAGCAGCTCAGGTGCCACTGAAGCTTTCTTT	CASSSGATEAFF
.	TRBD1	TRBV5-1	TRBJ1-1	TGCGCCAGCAGCTTGGCGACAGGGTCTCTGACTGAAGCTTTCTTT	CASSLATGSLTEAFF
few	.	TRBV28	TRBJ2-7	TGTGCCAGCAGTTTAGCTCTGGGCTCCTACGAGCAGTACTTC	CASSLALGSYEQYF